This entry lists 13 T cell receptor beta chains sequenced from one sample in a study of response to subunit inactivated influenza vaccine. TCRdb reprocessed the RT-PCR reads with MiXCR, giving one entry per CDR3 protein. The sample has roughly 290,000 distinct CDR3 sequences, about a fifth seen once. Sequenced here: PBMCs from blood, sampled less than 22 months after vaccination. Receptors originate from a man aged 50-75 years who received an inactivated influenza vaccine.

This rearrangement joins TRBV2 to TRBJ1-5, with D possibly TRBD1 on 6 matching bases. Germline V gene sequence: CDR1 SNHLY, CDR2 FYNNEI. The CDR3 covers 14 residues. Trimming stripped 3 bases from V and 4 bases from J, with 10 bases between. The CDR3 spells CASSDNRVNQPQHF. CDR3 nucleotide sequence: TGTGCCAGCAGTGACAACAGGGTGAATCAGCCCCAGCATTTT.

This clonotype has only a few counts. This chain joins TRBV9 and TRBJ1-1, with 7 nucleotides matching TRBD1. J lost 0 bases, V lost 3 bases, and 2 bases had no gene match. Germline V gene sequence: CDR1 SGDLS, CDR2 YYNGEE. This CDR3 contains 14 residues. CDR3 protein: CASSADRLNTEAFF. The CDR3 DNA is TGTGCCAGCAGCGCGGACAGGTTGAACACTGAAGCTTTCTTT.

This clonotype has ten or more counts. The rearrangement joins TRBV12-3 or TRBV12-4 to TRBJ2-4; either TRBD1 or TRBD2 may supply D (5 bases each). The CDR3 is 16 amino acids. V was cut by 2 bases and J by 6 bases, with 17 bases left in between. The CDR3, as DNA: TGTGCCAGCAGTTTATTGGGACGAGGGTCGGGAAACATTCAGTACTTC. Translating gives CASSLLGRGSGNIQYF.

The table lists this clonotype with a few counts. CDR3: CSVELRLSSSYEQYF. The CDR3 DNA reads TGCAGCGTTGAATTGAGACTGTCAAGCTCCTACGAGCAGTACTTC. This chain joins TRBV29-1 and TRBJ2-7; D not certain. CDR3 size: 15 residues. Germline V gene sequence: CDR1 SQVTM, CDR2 ANQGSEA. Trimming removed 2 bases at V and 0 bases at J, with 14 bases between.

This clonotype was counted only a few times. The chain uses TRBV14 and TRBJ2-1; 9 bases align to TRBD2. The CDR3 sequence is 14 residues long. J gave up 7 bases and V 10 bases, and 11 bases lay outside the gene matches. The V gene's germline CDR1 is SGHDN and CDR2 FVKESK. The CDR3 nucleotides are TGTGCCAACATCCTAGCGGGGCCGTGGAATGAGCAGTTCTTC. Translating gives CANILAGPWNEQFF.

This clonotype was seen a handful of times. V gene TRBV28 combines with J gene TRBJ1-5; D may be TRBD1 (5 bases). Germline V gives CDR1 MDHEN, CDR2 SYDVKM. V lost 2 bases and J lost 5, with 10 bases in between. This CDR3 contains 14 residues. The CDR3 spells CASSLRGWDQPQHF. The CDR3 bases are TGTGCCAGCAGTTTAAGGGGATGGGATCAGCCCCAGCATTTT.

The sample holds a few counts of this clonotype. The chain links TRBV20-1 to TRBJ1-2; TRBD1 matches at 7 bases. CDR1 and CDR2 (germline): DFQATT, SNEGSKA (reference sequence). This CDR3 is built from 14 residues. Germline trimming cut 3 bases from V and 4 bases from J; bases unmatched to any gene: 8. CDR3 sequence reads: CSARDGDRVYGYTF. CDR3 in DNA: TGCAGTGCTAGGGATGGAGACAGGGTCTATGGCTACACCTTC.

In DNA form, the CDR3 reads TGTGCCAGCAGTCCCGGGGTCCCTAATGAAAAACTGTTTTTT. It yields the protein CASSPGVPNEKLFF. The chain carries TRBV12-3 or TRBV12-4 and TRBJ1-4; D call uncertain. This CDR3 has 14 residues. V shed 5 bases and J shed 3 bases, with 10 bases lying between them.

The rearrangement links TRBV6-2 or TRBV6-3 to TRBJ2-4, with a weak D call TRBD2 (5 bases). Per the germline V gene, CDR1 is MNHEY and CDR2 is SVGEGT. This CDR3 is 17 amino acids long. V was shortened by 6 bases and J by 4 bases, with 22 bases between the two germline ends. This CDR3 is CASSPPPYRTSKNIQYF. CDR3 DNA sequence: TGTGCCAGCAGCCCTCCCCCATACCGGACTTCGAAAAACATTCAGTACTTC.

The chain couples TRBV10-3 to TRBJ2-1; 7 bases agree with TRBD1. Germline V gene sequence: CDR1 ENHRY, CDR2 SYGVKD. This CDR3 spans 11 amino acids. The V and J ends lost 10 bases and 8 bases, in that order; junction bases with no gene match: 5. The CDR3 DNA sequence: TGTGCCACTCAAGGGGGCCATGAGCAGTTCTTC. Its translation: CATQGGHEQFF.

This clonotype came up a few times. The V call is TRBV10-2, the J call TRBJ1-6, with D hard to call. Germline CDR1 reads WSHSY; CDR2 reads SAAADI. Trimming took 0 bases from V and 8 from J, leaving 2 bases between them. The CDR3 sequence is 12 residues long. The CDR3 reads CASSESHSPLHF. The CDR3 DNA sequence: TGCGCCAGCAGTGAGTCCCATTCACCCCTCCACTTT.

This clonotype was detected many times. The rearrangement joins TRBV29-1 to TRBJ2-7; perhaps TRBD1 as D (5 bases). The CDR3 consists of 14 residues. V lost 0 bases, J lost 2 bases, and 11 bases lay in between. Germline assignment: CDR1 SQVTM and CDR2 ANQGSEA. CDR3 in amino acids: CSVEDPRVPYEQYF. The CDR3 DNA reads TGCAGCGTTGAAGACCCCAGGGTTCCCTACGAGCAGTACTTC.

This clonotype was seen many times. The chain couples TRBV7-2 to TRBJ1-2; D is possibly TRBD1 (6 bases). V was cut by 2 bases and J by 2 bases, with 12 bases left in between. There are 15 residues in the CDR3. CDR1 and CDR2 from the germline V gene are SGHTA and FQGNSA. The CDR3 here is CASSLNTGQNYGYTF. The CDR3 region has the DNA TGTGCCAGCAGCTTAAACACAGGGCAAAACTATGGCTACACCTTC. The complete variable domain, with remaining parts taken from reference TRBV7-2 and TRBJ1-2, reads GAGVSQSPSNKVTEKGKDVELRCDPISGHTALYWYRQSLGQGLEFLIYFQGNSAPDKSGLPSDRFSAERTGGSVSTLTIQRTQQEDSAVYLCASSLNTGQNYGYTFGSGTRLTVV.